Listed below are T cell receptor beta chains from one sample, sequenced in a study of cytomegalovirus exposure and HLA in healthy donors. The protocol was immunoSEQ multiplex PCR, while the TCRdb copy is restricted to in-frame clones and leaves out a portion. The sample carries approximately 120,000 clones, 80% recorded once. Sequenced sample: PBMCs. The receptor source for this set is a female donor in good health and CMV-seronegative. Each CDR3 is given without its conserved first and last residue. Each record gives: V gene, J gene, CDR3 protein.

v_gene: TRBV5-1; j_gene: TRBJ2-3; CDR3aa: ASRDYTSTDTQY
v_gene: TRBV7-2; j_gene: TRBJ2-7; CDR3aa: ASSRGFRSSYEQY
v_gene: TRBV11-2; j_gene: TRBJ1-3; CDR3aa: ASSSGGNTIY
v_gene: TRBV6-5; j_gene: TRBJ2-2; CDR3aa: ASSYLAGGPIGKLF
v_gene: TRBV28; j_gene: TRBJ2-1; CDR3aa: ASSPGLALGEQF
v_gene: TRBV7-3; j_gene: TRBJ2-7; CDR3aa: ASSFLPHSYEQY
v_gene: TRBV5-1; j_gene: TRBJ2-2; CDR3aa: ASSSPGQGLNTGELF
v_gene: TRBV7-9; j_gene: TRBJ2-2; CDR3aa: ASSLGQNTGELF
v_gene: TRBV4-2; j_gene: TRBJ1-4; CDR3aa: ASSQDRREKLF
v_gene: TRBV27; j_gene: TRBJ2-3; CDR3aa: ASRAIRGRKDTQY
v_gene: TRBV7-9; j_gene: TRBJ2-7; CDR3aa: ASSSPGQPYEQY
v_gene: TRBV29-1; j_gene: TRBJ2-7; CDR3aa: SARTGERWDYEQY
v_gene: TRBV2; j_gene: TRBJ2-3; CDR3aa: ASKGDGGTDTQY
v_gene: TRBV4-1; j_gene: TRBJ1-1; CDR3aa: ASSQDGTGMNTEAF
v_gene: TRBV7-5; j_gene: TRBJ2-2; CDR3aa: SRSGNARDSVSGELF
v_gene: TRBV6-1; j_gene: TRBJ1-2; CDR3aa: ASSEDRDWGYT
v_gene: TRBV19; j_gene: TRBJ1-4; CDR3aa: ASSPPGGLGHGKLF
v_gene: TRBV4-1; j_gene: TRBJ2-3; CDR3aa: ASSQETARVIDTQY
v_gene: TRBV2; j_gene: TRBJ2-6; CDR3aa: ASSEGGGAGANVLT
v_gene: TRBV7-9; j_gene: TRBJ1-5; CDR3aa: ASSLSGGNQPQH
v_gene: TRBV13; j_gene: TRBJ2-7; CDR3aa: ASRWTGGGYEQY
v_gene: TRBV7-8; j_gene: TRBJ1-2; CDR3aa: ASSLSEDGYT
v_gene: TRBV5-5; j_gene: TRBJ1-2; CDR3aa: ASRGQDPRGYT
v_gene: TRBV19; j_gene: TRBJ1-1; CDR3aa: ASSIPGGLGTEAF
v_gene: TRBV6-5; j_gene: -; CDR3aa: ASSLLAGGPYEQY
v_gene: TRBV27; j_gene: TRBJ1-2; CDR3aa: ASSPHRDRGVST
v_gene: TRBV6-5; j_gene: TRBJ1-1; CDR3aa: ASIQNFGANTEAF
v_gene: TRBV18; j_gene: TRBJ2-7; CDR3aa: ASSPDTYEQY
v_gene: TRBV7-8; j_gene: TRBJ1-2; CDR3aa: ASSLATGNYGYT
v_gene: TRBV19; j_gene: TRBJ1-5; CDR3aa: ASGTGLSQH
v_gene: TRBV7-9; j_gene: TRBJ2-3; CDR3aa: ASSLIPSGTATDTQY
v_gene: TRBV9; j_gene: TRBJ2-4; CDR3aa: ASSARDGGNIQY
v_gene: TRBV29-1; j_gene: TRBJ1-4; CDR3aa: SVGGATNEKLF
v_gene: TRBV7-6; j_gene: TRBJ2-5; CDR3aa: ASSGKGLARRETQY
v_gene: TRBV5-1; j_gene: TRBJ2-1; CDR3aa: ASSVTTGGPYNEQF
v_gene: TRBV7-9; j_gene: TRBJ2-5; CDR3aa: ASSLVATGKETQY
v_gene: TRBV18; j_gene: TRBJ2-1; CDR3aa: ASSPPLGTSGVNEQF
v_gene: TRBV4-1; j_gene: TRBJ2-7; CDR3aa: ASSHSPGQGVYEQY
v_gene: TRBV7-9; j_gene: TRBJ1-3; CDR3aa: ASSPGGPLY
v_gene: TRBV28; j_gene: TRBJ2-7; CDR3aa: ASRSGAYEQY
v_gene: TRBV5-4; j_gene: TRBJ2-7; CDR3aa: ASSPRTSGAYEQY
v_gene: TRBV9; j_gene: TRBJ2-5; CDR3aa: ASSALSSGAEY
v_gene: TRBV7-9; j_gene: TRBJ1-2; CDR3aa: ASKTGEGGYGYT
v_gene: TRBV7-9; j_gene: TRBJ1-1; CDR3aa: ASSVGRGSTEAF
v_gene: TRBV7-8; j_gene: TRBJ2-3; CDR3aa: ASSVGLATSTDTQY
v_gene: TRBV7-9; j_gene: TRBJ2-7; CDR3aa: ASSLGGIRMSYEQY
v_gene: TRBV14; j_gene: TRBJ2-1; CDR3aa: ASSQGSLYNEQF
v_gene: TRBV4-1; j_gene: TRBJ2-7; CDR3aa: ASSQTRTRGAHEQY
v_gene: TRBV18; j_gene: TRBJ1-2; CDR3aa: ASSPVGAVNYGYT
v_gene: TRBV4-1; j_gene: TRBJ1-3; CDR3aa: ASSQQSGSYGNTIY
v_gene: TRBV5-1; j_gene: TRBJ1-4; CDR3aa: ASSRDTSRNEKLF
v_gene: TRBV4-1; j_gene: TRBJ2-3; CDR3aa: ASSPRGLAVRAGPTDTQY
v_gene: TRBV9; j_gene: TRBJ2-2; CDR3aa: ASSAPRGASTGELF
v_gene: TRBV29-1; j_gene: TRBJ1-1; CDR3aa: SVRTGNRDTEAF